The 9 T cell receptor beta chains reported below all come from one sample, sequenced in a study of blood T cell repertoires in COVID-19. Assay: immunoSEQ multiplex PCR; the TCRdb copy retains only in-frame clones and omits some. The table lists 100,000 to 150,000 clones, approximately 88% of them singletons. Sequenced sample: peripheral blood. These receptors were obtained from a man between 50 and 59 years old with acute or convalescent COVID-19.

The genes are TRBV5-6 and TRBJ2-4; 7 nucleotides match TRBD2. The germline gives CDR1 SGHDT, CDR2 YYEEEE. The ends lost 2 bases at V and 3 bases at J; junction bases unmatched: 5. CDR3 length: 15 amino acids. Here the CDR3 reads CASSFLAGDKNIQYF. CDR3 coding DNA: TGTGCCAGCAGCTTCTTAGCGGGCGACAAAAACATTCAGTACTTC.

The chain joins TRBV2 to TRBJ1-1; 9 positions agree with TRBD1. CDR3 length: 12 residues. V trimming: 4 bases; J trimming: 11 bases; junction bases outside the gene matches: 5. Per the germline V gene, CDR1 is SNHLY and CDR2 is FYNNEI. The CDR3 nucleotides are TGTGCCAGCAGTGGACAGGGGGATCGGGCTTTCTTT. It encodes CASSGQGDRAFF.

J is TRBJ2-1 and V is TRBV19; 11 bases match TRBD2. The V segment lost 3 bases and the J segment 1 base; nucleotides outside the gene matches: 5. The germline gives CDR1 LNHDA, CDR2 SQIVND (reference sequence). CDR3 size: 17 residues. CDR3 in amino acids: CASSMTSGIGSYNEQFF. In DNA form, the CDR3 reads TGTGCCAGTAGTATGACTAGCGGGATTGGGTCCTACAATGAGCAGTTCTTC.

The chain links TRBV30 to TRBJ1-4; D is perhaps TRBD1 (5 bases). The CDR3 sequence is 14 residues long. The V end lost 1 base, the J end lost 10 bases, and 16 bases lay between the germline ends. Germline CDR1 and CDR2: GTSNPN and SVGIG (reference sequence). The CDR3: CAWSGTMRIGKLFF. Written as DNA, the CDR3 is TGTGCCTGGAGTGGGACAATGAGAATCGGAAAACTGTTTTTT.

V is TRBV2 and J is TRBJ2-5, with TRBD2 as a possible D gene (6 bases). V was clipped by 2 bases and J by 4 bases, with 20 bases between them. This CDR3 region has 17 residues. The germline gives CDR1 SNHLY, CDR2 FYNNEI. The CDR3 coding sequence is TGTGCCAGCAGTGAACGTGGGAGCGGGCTGGTGGGAGAGACCCAGTACTTC. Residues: CASSERGSGLVGETQYF.

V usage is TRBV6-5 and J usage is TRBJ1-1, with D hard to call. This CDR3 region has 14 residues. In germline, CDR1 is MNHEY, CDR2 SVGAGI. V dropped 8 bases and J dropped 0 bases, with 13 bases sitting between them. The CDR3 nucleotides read TGTGCCAGCCGGACTGAGAGTATGAACACTGAAGCTTTCTTT. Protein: CASRTESMNTEAFF.

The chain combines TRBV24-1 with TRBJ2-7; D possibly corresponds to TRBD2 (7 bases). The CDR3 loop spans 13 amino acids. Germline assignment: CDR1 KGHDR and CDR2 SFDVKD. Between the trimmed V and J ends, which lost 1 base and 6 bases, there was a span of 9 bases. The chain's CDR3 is CATSDFRGAEQYF. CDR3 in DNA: TGTGCCACCAGTGATTTCCGGGGGGCCGAGCAGTACTTC.

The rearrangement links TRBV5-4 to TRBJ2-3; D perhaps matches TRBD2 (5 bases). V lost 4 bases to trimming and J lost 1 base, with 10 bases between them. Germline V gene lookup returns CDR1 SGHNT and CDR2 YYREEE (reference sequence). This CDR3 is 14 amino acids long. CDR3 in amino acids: CASSGGRGTDTQYF. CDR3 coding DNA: TGTGCCAGCAGCGGCGGGCGGGGCACAGATACGCAGTATTTT.

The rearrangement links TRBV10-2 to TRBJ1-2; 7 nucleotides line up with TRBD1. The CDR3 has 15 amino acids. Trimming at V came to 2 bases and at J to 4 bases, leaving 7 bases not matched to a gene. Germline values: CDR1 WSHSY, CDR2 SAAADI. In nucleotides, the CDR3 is TGCGCCAGCAGTGAGCCGAGACAGGGTTCCTATGGCTACACCTTC. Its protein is CASSEPRQGSYGYTF.